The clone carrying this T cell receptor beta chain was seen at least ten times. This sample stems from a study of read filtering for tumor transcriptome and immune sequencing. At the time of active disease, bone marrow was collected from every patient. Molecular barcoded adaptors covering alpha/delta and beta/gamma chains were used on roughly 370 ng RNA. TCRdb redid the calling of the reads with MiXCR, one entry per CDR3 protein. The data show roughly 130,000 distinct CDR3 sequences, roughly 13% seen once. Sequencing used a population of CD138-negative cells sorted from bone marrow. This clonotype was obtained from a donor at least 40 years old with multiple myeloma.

The CDR3 bases are TGCGCCAGCAGCCCTGGGACTAGCCAGGACATTCAGTACTTC. Amino acid sequence: CASSPGTSQDIQYF. The V gene is TRBV5-1, the J gene TRBJ2-4, with 9 positions matching TRBD2. This CDR3 has 14 residues. J gave up 8 bases and V 4 bases, and 7 bases lay outside the gene matches. Per the germline V gene, CDR1 is SGHRS and CDR2 is YFSETQ.